Below, one T cell receptor (beta chain) is given with its context. Its antigen is not known. The sample originates from a study of T cells expressing NK-cell markers. Study information: Sorted T-cell subsets CD3+CD56+NKG2C+, CD3+CD56+NKG2C- and CD3+CD56-NKG2C+ were TCR beta-sequenced. Study findings and constraints: Several donors likewise had their CD3+CD56-NKG2C+ fraction led by these clonotypes. Dominant NKG2C+ clonotypes made up roughly 1.0-7.0% of CD8+ T cells in six donors.

Scientists made TCR beta cDNA using 5'RACE template switching with UMIs. TCRdb reprocessed the 5' RACE reads, with one entry per CDR3 protein and no DNA. The sample includes approximately 460,000 distinct CDR3 sequences. Germline lookup yields CDR1 LNHDA and CDR2 SQIVND (reference sequence). The CDR3 runs to 14 residues. The V and J genes are TRBV19 and TRBJ1-6; TCRdb picks TRBD1, but there is no DNA to check that call. The receptor was derived from a woman aged 18 to 69 in good health. Sequencing was done on a sample of blood T cells: a sorted CD56 or NKG2C T cell subset, CD4+ or CD8+ T cells, or bulk PBMC T cells (not recorded which). The chain's CDR3 is CASTEGTVHSPLHF.